This TCR beta chain was observed in a study of blood T cells in healthy people across ages. General study findings and limits: Diversity of TCR beta per million T cells declined in a roughly linear way with age.

A note on this clonotype: Its specificity is not known.

Combining a sample-barcoded 5' primer with a J-beta primer mix, a second PCR ran for roughly 7 to 12 cycles. A single record per CDR3 protein comes from TCRdb applying MiXCR to the 5' RACE reads. The sample consists of 600,000 to 800,000 distinct CDR3 sequences, 52% of them appearing once. The length of the CDR3 is 13 residues. V was shortened by 4 bases and J by 10 bases, with 14 bases between the two germline ends. The germline V gene encodes CDR1 MNHNS and CDR2 SASEGT. Sequenced: blood. This TCR came from a woman of 80 years or more in good health. The gene calls are TRBV6-1 and TRBJ2-1; D gene unclear. The CDR3 region is CASSGGGVWEQFF. CDR3 nucleotides: TGTGCCAGCAGTGGGGGTGGGGTCTGGGAGCAGTTCTTC.